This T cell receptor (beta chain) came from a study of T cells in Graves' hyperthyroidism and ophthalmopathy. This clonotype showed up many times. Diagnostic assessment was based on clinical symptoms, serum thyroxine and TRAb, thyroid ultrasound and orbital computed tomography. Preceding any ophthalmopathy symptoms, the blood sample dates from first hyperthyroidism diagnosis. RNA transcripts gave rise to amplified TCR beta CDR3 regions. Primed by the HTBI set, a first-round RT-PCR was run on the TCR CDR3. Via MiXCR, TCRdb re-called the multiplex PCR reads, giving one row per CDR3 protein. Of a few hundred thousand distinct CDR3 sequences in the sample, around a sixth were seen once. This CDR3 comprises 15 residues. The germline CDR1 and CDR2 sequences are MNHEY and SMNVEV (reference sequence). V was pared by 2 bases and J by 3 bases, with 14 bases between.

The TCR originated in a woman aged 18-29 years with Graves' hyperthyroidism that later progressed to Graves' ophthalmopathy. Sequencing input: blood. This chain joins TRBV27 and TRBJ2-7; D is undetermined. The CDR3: CASSLTKGGFYEQYF. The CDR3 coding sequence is TGTGCCAGCAGTTTAACCAAGGGTGGGTTCTACGAGCAGTACTTC.